The present TCR beta chain was sequenced within a study of beta chain features in type 1 diabetes. Germline V gives CDR1 SGHRS, CDR2 YFSETQ. This CDR3 has 15 residues. V shed 4 bases, J shed 3 bases, and the junction held 1 base outside the gene matches. The whole isolated RNA underwent reverse transcription, so sequencing captured expressed TCRB transcripts. Assay used: immunoSEQ multiplex PCR; TCRdb lists only in-frame clones, some missing. The repertoire holds around 240,000 clones, with 9% to 10% as singletons. This clonotype originated in a woman between 18 and 29 years old in good health. V usage is TRBV5-1 and J usage is TRBJ2-2; 12 bases are shared with TRBD2. Sequenced material: naive CD4+ T cells from blood. CDR3 sequence reads: CASSRTSGDTGELFF. The CDR3 DNA reads TGCGCCAGCAGCAGGACTAGCGGGGACACCGGGGAGCTGTTTTTT.